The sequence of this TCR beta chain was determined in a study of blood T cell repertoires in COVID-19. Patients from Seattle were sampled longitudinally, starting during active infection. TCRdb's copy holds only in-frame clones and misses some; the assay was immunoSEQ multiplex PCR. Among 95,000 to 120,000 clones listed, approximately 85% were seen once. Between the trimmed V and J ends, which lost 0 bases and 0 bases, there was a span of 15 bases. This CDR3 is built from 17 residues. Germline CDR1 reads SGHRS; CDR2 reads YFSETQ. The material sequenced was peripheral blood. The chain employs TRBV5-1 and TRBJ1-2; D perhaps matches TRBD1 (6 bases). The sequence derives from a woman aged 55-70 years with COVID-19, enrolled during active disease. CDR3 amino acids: CASSLDPDRIANYGYTF. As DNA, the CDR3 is TGCGCCAGCAGCTTGGATCCTGACAGGATAGCTAACTATGGCTACACCTTC.